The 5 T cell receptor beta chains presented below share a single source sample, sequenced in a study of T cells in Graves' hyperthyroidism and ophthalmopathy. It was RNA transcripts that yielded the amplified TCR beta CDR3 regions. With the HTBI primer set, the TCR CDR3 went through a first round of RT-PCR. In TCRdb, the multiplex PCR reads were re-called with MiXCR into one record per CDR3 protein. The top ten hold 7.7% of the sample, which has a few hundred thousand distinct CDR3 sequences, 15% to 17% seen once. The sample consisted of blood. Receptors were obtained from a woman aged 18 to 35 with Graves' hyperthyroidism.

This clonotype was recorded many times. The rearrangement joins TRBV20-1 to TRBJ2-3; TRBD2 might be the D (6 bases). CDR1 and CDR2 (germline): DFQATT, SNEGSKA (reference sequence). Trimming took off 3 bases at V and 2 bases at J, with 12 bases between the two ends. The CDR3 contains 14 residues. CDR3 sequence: CSASGSGITDTQYF. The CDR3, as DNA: TGCAGTGCTAGCGGGAGTGGGATCACAGATACGCAGTATTTT.

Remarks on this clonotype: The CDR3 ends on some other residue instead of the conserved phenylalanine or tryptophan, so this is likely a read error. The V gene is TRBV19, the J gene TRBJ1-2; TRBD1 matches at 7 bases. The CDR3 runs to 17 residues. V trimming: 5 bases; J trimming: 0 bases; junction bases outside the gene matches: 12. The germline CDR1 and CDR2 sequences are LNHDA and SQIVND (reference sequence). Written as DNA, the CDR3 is TGTGCCAGTAGTCTCCGGGACAGCGGTCTTGCTAACTATGGCTACACCTTG. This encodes CASSLRDSGLANYGYTL.

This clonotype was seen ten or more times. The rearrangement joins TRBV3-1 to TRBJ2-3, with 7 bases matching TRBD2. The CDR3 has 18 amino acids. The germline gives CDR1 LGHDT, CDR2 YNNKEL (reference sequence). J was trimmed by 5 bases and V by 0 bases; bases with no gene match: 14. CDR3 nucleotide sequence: TGTGCCAGCAGCCAAGAGAGGGAGGGCCCTCGTTCGGGAGATACGCAGTATTTT. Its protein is CASSQEREGPRSGDTQYF.

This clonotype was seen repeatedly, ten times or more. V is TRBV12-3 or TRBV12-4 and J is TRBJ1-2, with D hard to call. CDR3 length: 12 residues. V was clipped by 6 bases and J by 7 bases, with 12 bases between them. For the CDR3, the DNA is TGTGCCAGCAGCCGTCGAATGAGTGGCTACACCTTC. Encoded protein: CASSRRMSGYTF.

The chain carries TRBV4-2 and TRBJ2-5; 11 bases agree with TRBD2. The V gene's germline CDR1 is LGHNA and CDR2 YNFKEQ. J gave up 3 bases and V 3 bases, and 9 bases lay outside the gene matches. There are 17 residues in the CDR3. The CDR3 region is CASSQPPGTSGKETQYF. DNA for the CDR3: TGTGCCAGCAGCCAGCCCCCGGGGACTAGCGGTAAAGAGACCCAGTACTTC.